This paragraph covers one T cell receptor beta chain sequence. This sample stems from a study of blood T cell repertoires in COVID-19. Background on the study: The analysed material was cDNA or gDNA that came from T cells, B-cell-depleted T cells, or PBMCs.

This CDR3 is 18 amino acids long. V lost 10 bases, J lost 6 bases, and 21 bases stayed unmatched. Germline assignment: CDR1 SEHNR and CDR2 FQNEAQ (reference sequence). Residents of around 24 US areas, aged about 18 to 100 years, made up the participants. As originally analysed: Reference gene primer amplification gave estimated nucleated cell counts. TCRdb's copy holds only in-frame clones and misses some; the assay was immunoSEQ multiplex PCR. Clone size and the V and J calls come from that table; the DNA yielded D and trimming. The table records 200,000 to 300,000 clones, about 91% of them present only once.

J is TRBJ1-6 and V is TRBV7-9, with 7 bases lining up with TRBD1. Sequencing was carried out using PBMCs or T cells enriched from blood (not recorded which). The receptor's source is a woman aged 40-49 years with acute COVID-19. CDR3 coding DNA: TGTGCCACCCAGCAGCTGGATGACCCGGGACAGATTAATTCACCCCTCCACTTT. This codes for CATQQLDDPGQINSPLHF.